The source of this TCR beta chain is a study of blood T cells in healthy people across ages. Findings and limits, study-wide: Long-lived donors exceeded aged donors in naive CD4+ cells and diversity. In the absence of known donor CMV status, changes in expanded clonotypes were possibly confounded.

Donors gave around 9.3 milliliters of peripheral blood apiece. Germline V CDR1 and CDR2: KGHSH, LQKENI. V gave up 0 bases and J gave up 8 bases; unmatched junction bases: 7. This CDR3 comprises 15 residues. Together with a sample-barcoded 5' primer, a J-beta primer mix was included in a second PCR lasting about 6 to 11 cycles. TCRdb reprocessed the 5' RACE reads with MiXCR, giving one entry per CDR3 protein. The sample consists of 1.5 million to 2 million distinct CDR3 sequences, roughly 30% of them appearing once. On this clonotype itself: Its antigen is still unknown.

The sequence was collected from a woman aged 25 to 39 in good health. The chain employs TRBV18 and TRBJ2-1; 7 bases line up with TRBD2. The sample comprised blood. The CDR3, as DNA: TGTGCCAGCTCACCACCTGCGGGAGTTGGCGATGAGCAGTTCTTC. Amino acid sequence: CASSPPAGVGDEQFF.